The clone carrying this TCR beta chain was counted a few times. As processed by the authors: Estimated nucleated cell counts came from reference gene primer amplification. Some clones are missing from TCRdb's copy, which holds only in-frame ones; the method was immunoSEQ multiplex PCR. V and J calls and clone size are copied from that table; D and trimming were computed from the DNA. The sample gives more than 80,000 clones, under 85% of which show up once; roughly 2.2% is in the top ten. The data originate from a study of blood T cell repertoires in COVID-19. Study-wide context: The study drew acute and convalescent COVID-19 samples from the United States, Italy and Spain. The cDNA or gDNA used as material had been derived from T cells, B-cell-depleted T cells, or PBMCs.

The CDR3 is 15 amino acids. The V and J ends lost 5 bases and 8 bases, in that order; junction bases with no gene match: 5. Looked up from germline, CDR1 is LNHNV and CDR2 is YYDKDF (reference sequence). The chain combines TRBV15 with TRBJ2-1; TRBD2 matches 14 bases. Input material: peripheral blood. The TCR sequence derives from a woman between 65 and 79 years old with acute or convalescent COVID-19. The CDR3 reads CATSVGTSGGDEQFF. The CDR3 DNA follows: TGTGCCACCAGCGTCGGGACTAGCGGGGGCGATGAGCAGTTCTTC. The full variable domain, in which reference TRBV15 and TRBJ2-1 provide the parts outside the CDR3, is DAMVIQNPRYQVTQFGKPVTLSCSQTLNHNVMYWYQQKSSQAPKLLFHYYDKDFNNEADTPDNFQSRRPNTSFCFLDIRSPGLGDTAMYLCATSVGTSGGDEQFFGPGTRLTVL.